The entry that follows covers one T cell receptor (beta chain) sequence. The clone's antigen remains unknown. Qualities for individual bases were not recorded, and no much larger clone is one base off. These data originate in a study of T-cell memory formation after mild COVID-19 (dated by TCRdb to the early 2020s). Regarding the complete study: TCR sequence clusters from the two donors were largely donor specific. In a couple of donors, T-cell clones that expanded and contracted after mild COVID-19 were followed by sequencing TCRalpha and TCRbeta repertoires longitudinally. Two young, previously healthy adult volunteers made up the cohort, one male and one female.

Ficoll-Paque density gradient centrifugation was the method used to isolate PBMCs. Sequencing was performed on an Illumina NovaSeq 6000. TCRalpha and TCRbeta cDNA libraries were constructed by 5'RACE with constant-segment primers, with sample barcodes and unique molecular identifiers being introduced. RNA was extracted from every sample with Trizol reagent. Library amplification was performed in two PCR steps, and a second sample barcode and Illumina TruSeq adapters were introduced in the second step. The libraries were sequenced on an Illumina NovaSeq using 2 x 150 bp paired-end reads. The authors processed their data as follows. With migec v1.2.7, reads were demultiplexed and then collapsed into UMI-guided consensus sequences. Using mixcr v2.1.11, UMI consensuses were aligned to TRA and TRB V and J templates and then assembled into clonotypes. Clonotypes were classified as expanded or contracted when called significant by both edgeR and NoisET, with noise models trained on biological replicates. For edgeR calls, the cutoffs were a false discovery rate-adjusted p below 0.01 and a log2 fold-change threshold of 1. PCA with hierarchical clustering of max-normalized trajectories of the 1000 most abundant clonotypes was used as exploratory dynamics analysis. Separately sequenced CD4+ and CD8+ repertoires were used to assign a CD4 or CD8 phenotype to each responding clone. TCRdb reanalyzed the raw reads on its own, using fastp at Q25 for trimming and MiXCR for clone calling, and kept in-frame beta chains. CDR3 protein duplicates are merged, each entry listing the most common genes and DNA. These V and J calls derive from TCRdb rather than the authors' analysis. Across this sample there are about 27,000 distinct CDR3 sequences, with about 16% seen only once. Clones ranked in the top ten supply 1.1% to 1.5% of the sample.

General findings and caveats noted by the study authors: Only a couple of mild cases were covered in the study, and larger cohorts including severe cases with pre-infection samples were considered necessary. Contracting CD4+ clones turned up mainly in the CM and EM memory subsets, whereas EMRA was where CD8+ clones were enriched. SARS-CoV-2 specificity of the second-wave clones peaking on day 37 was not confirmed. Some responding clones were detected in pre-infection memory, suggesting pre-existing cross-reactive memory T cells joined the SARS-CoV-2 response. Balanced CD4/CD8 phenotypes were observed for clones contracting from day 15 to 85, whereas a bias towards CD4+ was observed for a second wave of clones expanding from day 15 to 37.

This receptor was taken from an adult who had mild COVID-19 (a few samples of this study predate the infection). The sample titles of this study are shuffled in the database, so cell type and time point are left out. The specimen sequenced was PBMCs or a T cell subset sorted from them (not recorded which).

The CDR3 amino acid sequence is: CASSRQGPTNSPLHF. Here is the DNA: TGTGCCAGCAGCAGACAGGGGCCTACCAATTCACCCCTCCACTTT. The rearranged chain carries TRBV11-2 and TRBJ1-6; TRBD1 matches 8 bases in the middle. As encoded in the germline V gene, CDR1 is SGHAT while CDR2 is FQNNGV. There are 15 amino acids in the CDR3, from cysteine to phenylalanine inclusive. Kept here is only the CDR3 DNA, which spans 45 bases and is read in frame from base 1. Unmatched junction bases come to 7, with V trimmed by 5 bases and J by 7 bases.